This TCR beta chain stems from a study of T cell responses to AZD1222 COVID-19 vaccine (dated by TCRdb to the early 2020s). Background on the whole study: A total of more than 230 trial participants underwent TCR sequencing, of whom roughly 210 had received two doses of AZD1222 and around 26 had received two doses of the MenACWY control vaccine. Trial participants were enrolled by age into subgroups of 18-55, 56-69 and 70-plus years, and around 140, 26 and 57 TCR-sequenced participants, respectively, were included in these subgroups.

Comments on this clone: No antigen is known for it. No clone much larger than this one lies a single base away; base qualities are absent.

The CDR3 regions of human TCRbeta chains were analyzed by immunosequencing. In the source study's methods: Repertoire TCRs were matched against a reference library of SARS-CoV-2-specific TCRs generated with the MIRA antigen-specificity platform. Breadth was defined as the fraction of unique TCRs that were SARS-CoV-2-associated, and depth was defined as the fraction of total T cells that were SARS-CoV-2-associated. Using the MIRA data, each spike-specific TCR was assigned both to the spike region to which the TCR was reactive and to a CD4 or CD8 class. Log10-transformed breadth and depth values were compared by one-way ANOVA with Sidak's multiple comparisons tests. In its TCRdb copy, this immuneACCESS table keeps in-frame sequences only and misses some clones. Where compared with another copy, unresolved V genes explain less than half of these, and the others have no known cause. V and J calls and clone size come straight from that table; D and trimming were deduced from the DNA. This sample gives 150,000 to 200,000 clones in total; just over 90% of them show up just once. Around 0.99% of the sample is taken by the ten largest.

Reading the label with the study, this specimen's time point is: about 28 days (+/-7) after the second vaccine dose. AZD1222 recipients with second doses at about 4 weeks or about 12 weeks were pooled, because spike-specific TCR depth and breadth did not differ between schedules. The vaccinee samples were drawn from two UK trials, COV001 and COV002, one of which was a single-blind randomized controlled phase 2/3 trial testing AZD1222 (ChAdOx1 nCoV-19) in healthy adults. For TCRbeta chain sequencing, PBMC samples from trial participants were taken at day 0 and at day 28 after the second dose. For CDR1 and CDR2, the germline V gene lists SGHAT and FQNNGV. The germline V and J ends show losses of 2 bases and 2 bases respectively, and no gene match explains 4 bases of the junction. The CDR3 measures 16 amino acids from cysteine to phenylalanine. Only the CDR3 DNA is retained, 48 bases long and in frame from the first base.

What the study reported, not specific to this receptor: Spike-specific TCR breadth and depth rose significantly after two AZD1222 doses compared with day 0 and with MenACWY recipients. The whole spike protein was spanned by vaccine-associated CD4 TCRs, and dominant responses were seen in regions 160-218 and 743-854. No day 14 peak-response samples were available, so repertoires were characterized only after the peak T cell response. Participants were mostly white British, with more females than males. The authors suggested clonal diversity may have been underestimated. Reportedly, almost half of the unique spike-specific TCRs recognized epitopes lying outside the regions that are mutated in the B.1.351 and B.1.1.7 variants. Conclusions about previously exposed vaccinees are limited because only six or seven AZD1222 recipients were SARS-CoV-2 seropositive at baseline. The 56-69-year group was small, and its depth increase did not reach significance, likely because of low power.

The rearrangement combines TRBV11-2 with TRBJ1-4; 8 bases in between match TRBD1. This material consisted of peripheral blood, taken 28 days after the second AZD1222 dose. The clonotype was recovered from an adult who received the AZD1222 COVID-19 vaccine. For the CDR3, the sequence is CASSLQGAGTNEKLFF. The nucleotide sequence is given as TGTGCCAGCAGCTTACAGGGGGCGGGGACTAATGAAAAACTGTTTTTT.